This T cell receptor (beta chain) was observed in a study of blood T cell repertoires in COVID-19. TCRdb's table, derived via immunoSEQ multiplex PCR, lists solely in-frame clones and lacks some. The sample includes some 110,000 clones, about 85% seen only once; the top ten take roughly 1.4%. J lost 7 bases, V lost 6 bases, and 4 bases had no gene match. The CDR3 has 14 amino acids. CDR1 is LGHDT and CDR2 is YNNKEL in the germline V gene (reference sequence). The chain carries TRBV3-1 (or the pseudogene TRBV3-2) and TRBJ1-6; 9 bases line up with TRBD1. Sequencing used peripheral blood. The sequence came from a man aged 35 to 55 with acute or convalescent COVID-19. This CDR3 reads CASRRTGENSPLHF. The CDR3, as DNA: TGTGCCAGCAGGCGGACAGGGGAAAATTCACCCCTCCACTTT.